These 6 T cell receptor beta chains were sequenced from one sample in a study of a mutant IDH1 vaccine in newly diagnosed glioma. Only in-frame clones appear in the TCRdb table, and some are missing; sequencing was by immunoSEQ multiplex PCR. The table includes 55,000 or so clones, roughly 90% detected once. Their recognized antigens are unknown. The time point denotes: week 11, during vaccination. What each vaccine dose contained was 300 ug of mutant IDH1 20-mer peptide, accompanied by topical imiquimod. Specimen: PBMCs, collected from a glioma patient whose treatment included an IDH1 peptide vaccine. These receptors were collected from a middle-aged man with glioma.

The V call is TRBV6-1, the J call TRBJ2-6; the match to TRBD1 covers 12 bases. CDR3 length: 19 residues. Per germline, CDR1 MNHNS and CDR2 SASEGT. The junction had 7 bases not matched to a gene; V was cut back by 3 bases and J by 1 base. CDR3 coding DNA: TGTGCCAGCAGTGATCCGGGACAGGGGGCTTTTTCTGGGGCCAACGTCCTGACTTTC. This codes for CASSDPGQGAFSGANVLTF.

V gene TRBV4-2 combines with J gene TRBJ2-5, with TRBD2 matching over 7 bases. The CDR3 totals 14 residues. Germline lookup yields CDR1 LGHNA and CDR2 YNFKEQ. Trimming cost V 0 bases and J 3 bases; bases outside gene matches: 1. The CDR3 DNA sequence: TGTGCCAGCAGCCAAGATCTAGCGGAAGAGACCCAGTACTTC. Residues: CASSQDLAEETQYF.

The rearrangement joins TRBV27 to TRBJ2-1; 7 bases map to TRBD1. The length of the CDR3 is 14 residues. Germline-derived CDR1 and CDR2 are MNHEY and SMNVEV (reference sequence). The ends lost 4 bases at V and 9 bases at J; junction bases unmatched: 9. The CDR3 region is CASSSLNRGTEQFF. DNA for the CDR3: TGTGCCAGCAGTTCGCTTAACAGGGGTACTGAGCAGTTCTTC.

The genes are TRBV11-3 and TRBJ2-3, with 8 nucleotides matching TRBD1. Germline trimming cut 4 bases from V and 4 bases from J; bases unmatched to any gene: 13. Per the germline V gene, CDR1 is SGHNT and CDR2 is YENEEA. The CDR3 has 17 amino acids. For the CDR3, the DNA is TGTGCCAGCAGCTCATCCCCGGACAGGGCCCTTGCAGATACGCAGTATTTT. Encoded protein: CASSSSPDRALADTQYF.

This chain connects TRBV19 to TRBJ2-7, with D possibly TRBD1 on 6 matching bases. The germline V and J ends were trimmed by 3 bases and 5 bases, with 14 bases remaining between them. CDR1 is LNHDA and CDR2 is SQIVND in the germline V gene (reference sequence). This CDR3 has 14 residues. The CDR3 loop is CASSMDRFGDEQYF. For the CDR3, the DNA is TGTGCCAGTAGTATGGACAGATTTGGCGACGAGCAGTACTTC.

The chain employs TRBV5-1 and TRBJ1-1; 8 bases are shared with TRBD1. The CDR3 covers 15 residues. With 0 bases clipped from V and 1 base from J, the junction kept 2 bases outside the gene matches. CDR1 and CDR2 from the germline V gene are SGHRS and YFSETQ. CDR3 sequence: CASSLGTGRNTEAFF. The CDR3 DNA reads TGCGCCAGCAGCTTGGGGACAGGGAGGAACACTGAAGCTTTCTTT.